The 29 T cell receptor beta chains listed next were all sequenced from one sample in a study of blood T cell repertoires in COVID-19. The table came from immunoSEQ multiplex PCR; TCRdb's copy has only in-frame clones and leaves some out. The sample yields roughly 380,000 clones, approximately 84% seen once. Sequencing was performed on PBMCs or T cells enriched from blood (not recorded which). The receptor set was obtained from a woman aged 25 to 39 who had recovered from COVID-19.

The chain couples TRBV27 to TRBJ1-1; D is perhaps TRBD1 (6 bases). V was pared by 2 bases and J by 1 base, with 14 bases between. The CDR3 sequence is 16 residues long. In germline, CDR1 is MNHEY, CDR2 SMNVEV (reference sequence). The CDR3 spells CASSLPPGGRNTEAFF. DNA of the CDR3: TGTGCCAGCAGTTTACCCCCGGGGGGCAGGAACACTGAAGCTTTCTTT.

The rearrangement joins TRBV2 to TRBJ1-6, with D possibly TRBD1 on 5 matching bases. Trimming left V 7 bases short and J 8 bases short, with 15 bases between. This CDR3 has 14 residues. CDR1 is SNHLY and CDR2 is FYNNEI in the germline V gene. The DNA of the CDR3 is TGTGCCAGCACTGTAGACAGTGGGGATTCACCCCTCCACTTT. This sequence encodes CASTVDSGDSPLHF.

The table lists this clone with a count of one. This chain's CDR3 is CASSYDRAYNSPLHF. The CDR3 nucleotides are TGTGCCAGCAGCTACGACAGGGCGTATAATTCACCCCTCCACTTT. The rearrangement joins TRBV6-5 to TRBJ1-6; 7 bases are shared with TRBD1. CDR1 is MNHEY, CDR2 SVGAGI, per germline. The V gene end was trimmed by 6 bases and the J gene end by 4 bases; junction bases not matched to a gene: 6. This CDR3 has 15 residues.

This chain links TRBV3-1 (or the pseudogene TRBV3-2) with TRBJ1-3; D might be TRBD1 (6 bases). Trimming shortened V by 0 bases and J by 3 bases, and 18 bases separated the two germline ends. The CDR3 extends over 18 amino acids. The germline CDR1 and CDR2 sequences are LGHDT and YNNKEL (reference sequence). CDR3 protein: CASSQDLVVTGRGNTIYF. The CDR3 coding sequence is TGTGCCAGCAGCCAAGATCTCGTCGTGACAGGACGTGGAAACACCATATATTTT.

The rearrangement uses TRBV28 and TRBJ1-4; 8 nucleotides agree with TRBD1. J lost 8 bases, V lost 4 bases, and 6 bases had no gene match. This CDR3 contains 14 residues. Germline CDR1 MDHEN, CDR2 SYDVKM. In DNA form, the CDR3 reads TGTGCCAGCAGTTCGATGGACAGGGAGGAAAAACTGTTTTTT. Protein: CASSSMDREEKLFF.

This chain connects TRBV7-8 to TRBJ1-1, with unresolved D. This CDR3 comprises 13 residues. V shed 3 bases and J shed 0 bases, with 5 bases lying between them. Germline values: CDR1 SGHVS, CDR2 FQNEAQ. The CDR3 loop is CASSFQMNTEAFF. The CDR3 DNA reads as TGTGCCAGCAGCTTTCAAATGAACACTGAAGCTTTCTTT.

The CDR3 loop reads CAISASQGNTIYF. In nucleotides, the CDR3 is TGTGCCATCAGTGCGTCCCAAGGAAACACCATATATTTT. This rearrangement joins TRBV10-3 to TRBJ1-3, with unresolved D. The V end was cut by 4 bases, the J end by 4 bases, with 8 bases between. The CDR3 extends over 13 amino acids. CDR1 is ENHRY and CDR2 is SYGVKD in the germline V gene.

This clone showed up just once. This chain connects TRBV5-3 to TRBJ1-5, with 11 bases lining up with TRBD1. TRBV5-3 is classed as an ORF, of uncertain function. The V gene end was trimmed by 0 bases and the J gene end by 1 base; junction bases not matched to a gene: 6. The CDR3 is 18 residues long. The CDR3 reads CARSLVDRGLGSNQPQHF. In DNA, the CDR3 is TGTGCCAGAAGCTTGGTGGACAGGGGGCTAGGGAGCAATCAGCCCCAGCATTTT.

The V and J genes are TRBV7-2 and TRBJ2-1; maybe TRBD2 (5 bases). Germline lookup yields CDR1 SGHTA and CDR2 FQGNSA. Trimming left V 5 bases short and J 7 bases short, with 9 bases between. This CDR3 has 12 residues. Here the CDR3 DNA reads TGTGCCAGCAGCCTTAGCGTGAATGAGCAGTTCTTC. Translated: CASSLSVNEQFF.

The chain is built from TRBV28 and TRBJ1-6; tentative D call: TRBD1 (5 bases). V dropped 1 base and J dropped 10 bases, with 14 bases sitting between them. Germline V gene lookup returns CDR1 MDHEN and CDR2 SYDVKM. The CDR3 loop spans 15 amino acids. CDR3 sequence (DNA): TGTGCCAGCAGTTTATCTGGGCAGGGCTTCTCACCCCTCCACTTT. Protein sequence: CASSLSGQGFSPLHF.

V gene TRBV2 combines with J gene TRBJ2-4; 8 nucleotides align to TRBD1. Germline CDR1 reads SNHLY; CDR2 reads FYNNEI. This CDR3 is built from 15 residues. J gave up 1 base and V 6 bases, and 5 bases lay outside the gene matches. Here the CDR3 DNA reads TGTGCCAGCAGAATCCAGGGGGCCGCCAAAAACATTCAGTACTTC. It specifies CASRIQGAAKNIQYF.

This chain links TRBV7-6 with TRBJ1-5; D uncertain. Germline V lookup: CDR1 SGHVS, CDR2 FNYEAQ. V lost 1 base to trimming and J lost 1 base, with 8 bases between them. The CDR3 consists of 15 residues. This CDR3 is CASSLDGASNQPQHF. DNA for the CDR3: TGTGCCAGCAGCTTAGACGGTGCGAGCAATCAGCCCCAGCATTTT.

The chain uses TRBV5-4 and TRBJ2-1; 10 nucleotides agree with TRBD2. The CDR3 runs 14 residues. The J segment lost 8 bases and the V segment lost 1 base, leaving 3 bases of the junction unmatched. Germline V gene lookup returns CDR1 SGHNT and CDR2 YYREEE (reference sequence). CDR3 amino acids: CASSLTSGIYEQFF. Written as DNA, the CDR3 is TGTGCCAGCAGCTTGACTAGCGGGATTTATGAGCAGTTCTTC.

This clone was found once. This chain links TRBV11-2 with TRBJ2-1, with 11 bases lining up with TRBD2. Trimming took 4 bases from V and 9 from J; bases not matched to a gene: 8. The germline V gene encodes CDR1 SGHAT and CDR2 FQNNGV. The CDR3 is made up of 15 amino acids. The CDR3 DNA follows: TGTGCCAGCAGCTCCGGACTAGCGGGTAAGGGTGAGCAGTTCTTC. Its translation is CASSSGLAGKGEQFF.

The rearrangement uses TRBV27 and TRBJ2-7, with D maybe TRBD2 (6 bases). CDR3 length: 16 amino acids. The germline gives CDR1 MNHEY, CDR2 SMNVEV (reference sequence). Trimming took 4 bases from V and 4 from J, leaving 20 bases between them. The CDR3 is CASSSSPGTLIYEQYF. CDR3 in DNA: TGTGCCAGCAGTTCTAGTCCCGGGACTCTTATTTACGAGCAGTACTTC.

This clone came up a few times. The V gene is TRBV6-2 or TRBV6-3, the J gene TRBJ1-2; D is perhaps TRBD1 (5 bases). Per the germline V gene, CDR1 is MNHEY and CDR2 is SVGEGT. V was trimmed by 3 bases and J by 7 bases, leaving 12 bases between them. This CDR3 spans 13 amino acids. In DNA form, the CDR3 reads TGTGCCAGCAGTTATACAGGCTTTGGTGGCTACACCTTC. Its translation is CASSYTGFGGYTF.

In DNA, the CDR3 is TGTGCCAGCAGCGTAGAGGCTAGCGGGGGGGCCACAGATACGCAGTATTTT. Encoded protein: CASSVEASGGATDTQYF. The rearrangement links TRBV9 to TRBJ2-3, with 12 positions matching TRBD2. This CDR3 is 17 amino acids long. J lost 2 bases, V lost 0 bases, and 4 bases had no gene match. CDR1 is SGDLS, CDR2 YYNGEE, per germline.

This chain uses TRBV7-8 with TRBJ2-7, with D unresolved. Germline CDR1 SGHVS, CDR2 FQNEAQ. V was clipped by 6 bases and J by 3 bases, with 9 bases between them. The CDR3 consists of 12 residues. CDR3: CASSKTDYEQYF. CDR3 nucleotides: TGTGCCAGCAGTAAAACAGACTACGAGCAGTACTTC.

This clone was seen only a few times. The chain has TRBV7-3 and TRBJ2-1; the D gene is possibly TRBD1 (6 bases). There are 16 residues in the CDR3. The germline V and J ends were trimmed by 4 bases and 4 bases, with 17 bases remaining between them. Per the germline V gene, CDR1 is SGHTA and CDR2 is FQGTGA. The DNA for the CDR3 is TGTGCCAGCAGCTCCACCCCAACGGACAGATACAATGAGCAGTTCTTC. Its protein product is CASSSTPTDRYNEQFF.

This clone was recorded once. J is TRBJ2-3 and V is TRBV4-1; weak D call: TRBD1 (5 bases). Germline V CDR1 and CDR2: MGHRA, YSYEKL. Trimming pared 3 bases from V and 0 bases from J, leaving 10 bases between. The CDR3 runs to 15 residues. Here the CDR3 DNA reads TGCGCCAGCAGCCAGGGGCACCGTAGCACAGATACGCAGTATTTT. It translates to CASSQGHRSTDTQYF.

This chain joins TRBV5-1 and TRBJ1-1, with a possible D match to TRBD1 (6 bases). Germline CDR1 SGHRS, CDR2 YFSETQ. The CDR3 covers 15 residues. Trimming removed 2 bases at V and 0 bases at J, with 11 bases between. The chain's CDR3 is CASSFSTGLNTEAFF. The CDR3 DNA reads TGCGCCAGCAGCTTCTCGACAGGTTTGAACACTGAAGCTTTCTTT.

This sequence joins TRBV7-8 and TRBJ1-1, with D possibly being TRBD1 (5 bases). The V gene's germline CDR1 is SGHVS and CDR2 FQNEAQ. The length of the CDR3 is 14 residues. Trimming cost V 4 bases and J 7 bases, with 16 bases left between them. The CDR3 coding sequence is TGTGCCAGCAGCTCGTCAGGGAGGTTCAGTGAAGCTTTCTTT. Amino acids: CASSSSGRFSEAFF. Supplemented by reference TRBV7-8 and TRBJ1-1, the full variable domain reads GAGVSQSPRYKVAKRGQDVALRCDPISGHVSLFWYQQALGQGPEFLTYFQNEAQLDKSGLPSDRFFAERPEGSVSTLKIQRTQQEDSAVYLCASSSSGRFSEAFFGQGTRLTVV.

This rearrangement joins TRBV28 to TRBJ1-2, with 7 bases identical to TRBD1. CDR3 length: 15 residues. Germline-derived CDR1 and CDR2 are MDHEN and SYDVKM. Trimming cost V 5 bases and J 6 bases; bases outside gene matches: 12. CDR3 amino acids: CASSPRDSLFDGYTF. The CDR3 bases are TGTGCCAGCAGTCCCCGGGACAGCCTGTTCGATGGCTACACCTTC.

V and J are TRBV7-9 and TRBJ2-1; D is perhaps TRBD2 (6 bases). CDR3 size: 15 residues. V lost 6 bases, J lost 10 bases, and 22 bases lay in between. Germline values: CDR1 SEHNR, CDR2 FQNEAQ (reference sequence). Here the CDR3 DNA reads TGTGCCAGCAGTTCTTGGGGGACTGTCGAGCTGGAGCAGTTCTTC. Translation: CASSSWGTVELEQFF.

The V gene is TRBV18, the J gene TRBJ1-6; 8 nucleotides match TRBD1. The germline gives CDR1 KGHSH, CDR2 LQKENI. The CDR3 length is 13 residues. V lost 2 bases, J lost 11 bases, and 2 bases stayed unmatched. The CDR3 here is CASSPTGGPPLHF. CDR3 DNA: TGTGCCAGCTCACCAACAGGGGGTCCACCCCTCCACTTT.

The chain is built from TRBV7-9 and TRBJ1-1; possibly TRBD1 for D (6 bases). Trimming cost V 5 bases and J 8 bases, with 12 bases left between them. This CDR3 contains 12 residues. Germline V CDR1 and CDR2: SEHNR, FQNEAQ (reference sequence). The CDR3 sequence: CASSHGTPEAFF. The DNA for the CDR3 is TGTGCCAGCAGCCACGGGACACCCGAAGCTTTCTTT. The variable domain in full, completed from reference TRBV7-9 and TRBJ1-1, reads DTGVSQNPRHKITKRGQNVTFRCDPISEHNRLYWYRQTLGQGPEFLTYFQNEAQLEKSRLLSDRFSAERPKGSFSTLEIQRTEQGDSAMYLCASSHGTPEAFFGQGTRLTVV.

The J gene is TRBJ2-1, the V gene TRBV9; 9 positions match TRBD1. Germline loops: CDR1 SGDLS, CDR2 YYNGEE. The V gene end was trimmed by 5 bases and the J gene end by 1 base; junction bases not matched to a gene: 4. CDR3 length equals 15 residues. CDR3 DNA: TGTGCCAGCAGGGCCGGGACAGGGTCCTACAATGAGCAGTTCTTC. This encodes CASRAGTGSYNEQFF.

This sequence joins TRBV2 and TRBJ2-1; possible D gene TRBD1, 6 bases. This CDR3 region has 14 residues. Trimming took off 6 bases at V and 3 bases at J, with 12 bases between the two ends. The V gene's germline CDR1 is SNHLY and CDR2 FYNNEI. CDR3: CASRQRGGYNEQFF. DNA for the CDR3: TGTGCCAGCAGGCAACGAGGGGGCTACAATGAGCAGTTCTTC.

The gene calls are TRBV27 and TRBJ1-1, with D hard to call. CDR3 length: 13 amino acids. Trimming removed 0 bases from V and 5 bases from J, with 7 bases in between. Germline V gene data show CDR1 as MNHEY and CDR2 as SMNVEV (reference sequence). Here the CDR3 reads CASSLSPGTEAFF. The CDR3 nucleotides are TGTGCCAGCAGTTTATCCCCCGGGACTGAAGCTTTCTTT.